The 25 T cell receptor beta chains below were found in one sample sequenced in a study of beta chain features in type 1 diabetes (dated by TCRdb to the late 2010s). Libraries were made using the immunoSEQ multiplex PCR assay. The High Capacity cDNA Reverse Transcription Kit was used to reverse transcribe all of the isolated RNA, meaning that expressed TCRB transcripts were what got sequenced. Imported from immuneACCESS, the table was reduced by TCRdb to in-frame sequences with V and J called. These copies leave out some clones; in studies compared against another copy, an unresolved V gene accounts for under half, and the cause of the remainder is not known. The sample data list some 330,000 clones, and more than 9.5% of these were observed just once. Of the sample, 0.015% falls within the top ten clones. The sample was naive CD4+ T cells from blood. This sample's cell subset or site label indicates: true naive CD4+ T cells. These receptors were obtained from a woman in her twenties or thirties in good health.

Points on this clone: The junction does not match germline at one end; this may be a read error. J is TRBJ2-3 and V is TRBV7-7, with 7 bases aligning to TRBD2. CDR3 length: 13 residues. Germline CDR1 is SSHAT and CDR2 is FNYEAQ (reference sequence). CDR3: CASSLAGADTQYF. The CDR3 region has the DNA TGTGCTAGCAGCTTAGCGGGCGCAGATACGCAGTATTTT.

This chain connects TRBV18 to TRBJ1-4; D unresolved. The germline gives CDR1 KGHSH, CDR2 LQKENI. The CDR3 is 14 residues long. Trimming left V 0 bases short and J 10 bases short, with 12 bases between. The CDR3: CASSPPSAGGKLFF. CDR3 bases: TGTGCCAGCTCACCACCGTCCGCGGGCGGAAAACTGTTTTTT.

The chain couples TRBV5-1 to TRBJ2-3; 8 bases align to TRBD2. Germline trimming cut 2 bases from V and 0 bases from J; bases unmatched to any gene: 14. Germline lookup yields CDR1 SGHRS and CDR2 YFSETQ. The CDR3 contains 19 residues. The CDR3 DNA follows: TGCGCCAGCAGCTTATCGGGGCTAGCGGGCCCCGGGAGCACAGATACGCAGTATTTT. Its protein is CASSLSGLAGPGSTDTQYF.

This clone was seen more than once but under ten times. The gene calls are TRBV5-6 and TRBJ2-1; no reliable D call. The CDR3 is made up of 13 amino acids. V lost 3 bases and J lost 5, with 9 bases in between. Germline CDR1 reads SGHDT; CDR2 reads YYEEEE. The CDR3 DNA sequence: TGTGCCAGCAGCTCTTTCGTTAACAATGAGCAGTTCTTC. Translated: CASSSFVNNEQFF.

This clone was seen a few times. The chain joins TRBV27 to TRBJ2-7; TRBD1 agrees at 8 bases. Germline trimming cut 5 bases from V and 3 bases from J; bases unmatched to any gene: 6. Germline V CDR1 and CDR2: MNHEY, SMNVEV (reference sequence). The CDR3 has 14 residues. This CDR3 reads CASSIQGANYEQYF. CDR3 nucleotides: TGTGCCAGCAGTATCCAGGGGGCCAACTACGAGCAGTACTTC.

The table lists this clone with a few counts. The CDR3 loop reads CASRPVSTGARAFF. The CDR3 DNA is TGTGCCAGCAGGCCTGTCTCAACAGGCGCGAGGGCTTTCTTT. The chain combines TRBV27 with TRBJ1-1; TRBD1 might be the D (5 bases). The CDR3 is made up of 14 amino acids. CDR1 MNHEY and CDR2 SMNVEV come from the germline V gene (reference sequence). V was cut by 6 bases and J by 11 bases, with 22 bases left in between.

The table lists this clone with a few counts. The CDR3 nucleotides are TGTGCCAGCAGTATCTGGGCGGGAGAGTCCTACGAGCAGTACTTC. Its translation: CASSIWAGESYEQYF. The rearrangement joins TRBV6-1 to TRBJ2-7; 7 bases align to TRBD2. CDR1 is MNHNS, CDR2 SASEGT, per germline. V shed 5 bases, J shed 1 base, and the junction held 8 bases outside the gene matches. CDR3 length: 15 amino acids.

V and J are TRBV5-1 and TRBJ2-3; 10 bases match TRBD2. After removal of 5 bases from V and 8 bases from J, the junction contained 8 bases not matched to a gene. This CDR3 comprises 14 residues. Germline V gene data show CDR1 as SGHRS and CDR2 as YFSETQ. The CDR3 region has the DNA TGCGCCAGCAGTTTTTCTAGCGGGAGCGGTACGCAGTATTTT. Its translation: CASSFSSGSGTQYF.

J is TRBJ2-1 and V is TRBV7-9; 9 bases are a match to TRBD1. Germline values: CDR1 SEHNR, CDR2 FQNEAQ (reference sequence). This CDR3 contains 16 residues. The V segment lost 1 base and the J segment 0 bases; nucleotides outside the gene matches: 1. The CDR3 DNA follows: TGTGCCAGCAGCTTAGGGGGACAGGGCTCCTACAATGAGCAGTTCTTC. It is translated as CASSLGGQGSYNEQFF.

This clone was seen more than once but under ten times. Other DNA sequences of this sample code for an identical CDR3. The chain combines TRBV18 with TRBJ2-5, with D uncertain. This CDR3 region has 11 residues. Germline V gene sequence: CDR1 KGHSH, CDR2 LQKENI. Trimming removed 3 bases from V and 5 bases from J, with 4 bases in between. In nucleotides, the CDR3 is TGTGCCAGCTCACCGGGCGAGACCCAGTACTTC. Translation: CASSPGETQYF.

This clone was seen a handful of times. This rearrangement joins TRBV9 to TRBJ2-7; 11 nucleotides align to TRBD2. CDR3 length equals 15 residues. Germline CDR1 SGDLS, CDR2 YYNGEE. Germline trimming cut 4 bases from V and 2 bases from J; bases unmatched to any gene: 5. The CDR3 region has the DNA TGTGCCAGCAGCAGAACTAGCGGGAGTCCCTACGAGCAGTACTTC. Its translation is CASSRTSGSPYEQYF.

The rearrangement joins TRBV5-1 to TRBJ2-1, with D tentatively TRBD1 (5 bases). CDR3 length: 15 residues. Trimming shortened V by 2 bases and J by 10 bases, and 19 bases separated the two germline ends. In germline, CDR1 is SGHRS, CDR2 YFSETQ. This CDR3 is CASSLQTYYRKEQFF. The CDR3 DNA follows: TGCGCCAGCAGCTTACAAACATATTACAGGAAAGAGCAGTTCTTC.

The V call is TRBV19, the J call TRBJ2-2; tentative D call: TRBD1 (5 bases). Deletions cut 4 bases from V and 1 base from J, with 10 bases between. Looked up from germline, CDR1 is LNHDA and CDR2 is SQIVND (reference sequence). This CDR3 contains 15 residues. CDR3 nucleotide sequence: TGTGCCAGTAGTACCAGGACACAGAACACCGGGGAGCTGTTTTTT. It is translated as CASSTRTQNTGELFF.

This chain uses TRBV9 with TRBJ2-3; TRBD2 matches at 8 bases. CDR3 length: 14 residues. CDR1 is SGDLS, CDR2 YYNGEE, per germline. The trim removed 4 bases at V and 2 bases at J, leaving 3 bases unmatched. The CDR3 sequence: CASSFSGTTDTQYF. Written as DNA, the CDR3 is TGTGCCAGCAGCTTTAGCGGGACCACAGATACGCAGTATTTT.

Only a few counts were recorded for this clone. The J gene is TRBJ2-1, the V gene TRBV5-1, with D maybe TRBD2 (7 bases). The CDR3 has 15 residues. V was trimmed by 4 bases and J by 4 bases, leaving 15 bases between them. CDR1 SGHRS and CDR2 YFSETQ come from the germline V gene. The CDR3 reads CASSPAGQQYNEQFF. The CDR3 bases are TGCGCCAGCAGCCCAGCGGGACAACAATACAATGAGCAGTTCTTC.

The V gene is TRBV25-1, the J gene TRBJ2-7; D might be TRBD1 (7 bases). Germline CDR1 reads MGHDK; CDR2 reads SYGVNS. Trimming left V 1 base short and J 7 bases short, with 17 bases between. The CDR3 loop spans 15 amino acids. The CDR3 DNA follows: TGTGCCAGCAGTGAATTGACAGGGAGGCAGGAAGAGCAGTACTTC. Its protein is CASSELTGRQEEQYF.

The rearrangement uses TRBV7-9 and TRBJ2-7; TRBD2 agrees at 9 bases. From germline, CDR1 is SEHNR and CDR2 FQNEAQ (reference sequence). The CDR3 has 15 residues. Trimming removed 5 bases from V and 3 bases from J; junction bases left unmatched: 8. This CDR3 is CASSDPKAGGYEQYF. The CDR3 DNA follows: TGTGCCAGCAGCGATCCCAAAGCGGGAGGCTACGAGCAGTACTTC.

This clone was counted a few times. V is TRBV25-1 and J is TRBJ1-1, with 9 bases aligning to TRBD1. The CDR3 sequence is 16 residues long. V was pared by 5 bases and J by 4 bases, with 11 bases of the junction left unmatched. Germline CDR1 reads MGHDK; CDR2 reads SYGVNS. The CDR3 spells CASSSNVGQGGTEAFF. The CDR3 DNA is TGTGCCAGCAGTTCTAACGTGGGACAGGGAGGCACTGAAGCTTTCTTT.

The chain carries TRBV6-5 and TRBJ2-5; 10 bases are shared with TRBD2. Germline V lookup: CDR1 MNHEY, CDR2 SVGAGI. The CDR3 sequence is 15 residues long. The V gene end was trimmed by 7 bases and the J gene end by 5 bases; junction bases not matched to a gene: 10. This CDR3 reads CASTRAGGPDETQYF. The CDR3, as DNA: TGTGCCAGCACCCGAGCGGGAGGGCCTGATGAGACCCAGTACTTC.

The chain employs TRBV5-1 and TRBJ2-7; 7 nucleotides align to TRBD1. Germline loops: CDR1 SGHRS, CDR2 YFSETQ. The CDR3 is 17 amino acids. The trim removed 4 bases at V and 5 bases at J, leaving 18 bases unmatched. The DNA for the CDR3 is TGCGCCAGCAGCCCCGGGACAGATTTGGTCAGGTTCGACGAGCAGTACTTC. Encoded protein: CASSPGTDLVRFDEQYF.

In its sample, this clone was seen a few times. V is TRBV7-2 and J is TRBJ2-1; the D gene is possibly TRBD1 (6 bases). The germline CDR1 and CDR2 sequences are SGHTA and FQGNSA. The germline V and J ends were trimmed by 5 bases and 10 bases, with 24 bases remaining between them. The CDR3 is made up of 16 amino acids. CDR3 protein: CASSSRAVGAQGEQFF. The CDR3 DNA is TGTGCCAGCAGCAGTAGGGCGGTGGGGGCTCAGGGGGAGCAGTTCTTC. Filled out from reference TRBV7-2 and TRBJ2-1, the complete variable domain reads GAGVSQSPSNKVTEKGKDVELRCDPISGHTALYWYRQSLGQGLEFLIYFQGNSAPDKSGLPSDRFSAERTGGSVSTLTIQRTQQEDSAVYLCASSSRAVGAQGEQFFGPGTRLTVL.

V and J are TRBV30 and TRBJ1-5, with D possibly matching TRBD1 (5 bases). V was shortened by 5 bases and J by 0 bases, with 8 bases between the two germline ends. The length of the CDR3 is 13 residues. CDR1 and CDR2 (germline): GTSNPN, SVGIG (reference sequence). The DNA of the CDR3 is TGTGCCTGGGCCAGGGATAGCAATCAGCCCCAGCATTTT. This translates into CAWARDSNQPQHF.

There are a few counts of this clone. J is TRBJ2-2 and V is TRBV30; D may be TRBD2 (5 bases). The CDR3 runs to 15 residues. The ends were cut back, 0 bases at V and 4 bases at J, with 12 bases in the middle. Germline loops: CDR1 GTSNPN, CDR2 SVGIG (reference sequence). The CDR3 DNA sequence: TGTGCCTGGAGTGTACTTGCGGGTCGCACCGGGGAGCTGTTTTTT. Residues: CAWSVLAGRTGELFF.

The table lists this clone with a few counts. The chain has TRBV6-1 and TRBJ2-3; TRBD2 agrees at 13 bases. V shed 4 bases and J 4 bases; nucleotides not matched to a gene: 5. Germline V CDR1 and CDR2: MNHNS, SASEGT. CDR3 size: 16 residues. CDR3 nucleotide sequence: TGTGCCAGCAGTGTTGGGACTAGCGGGAAAGCAGATACGCAGTATTTT. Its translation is CASSVGTSGKADTQYF.

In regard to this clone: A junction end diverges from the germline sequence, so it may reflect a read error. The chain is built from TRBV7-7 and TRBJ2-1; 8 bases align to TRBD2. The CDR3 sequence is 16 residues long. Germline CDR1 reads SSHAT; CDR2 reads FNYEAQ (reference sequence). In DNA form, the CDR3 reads TGTGCTAGCAGCTTAGCGGGACTAGGCCACGGTAATGAGCAGTTCTTC. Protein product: CASSLAGLGHGNEQFF.